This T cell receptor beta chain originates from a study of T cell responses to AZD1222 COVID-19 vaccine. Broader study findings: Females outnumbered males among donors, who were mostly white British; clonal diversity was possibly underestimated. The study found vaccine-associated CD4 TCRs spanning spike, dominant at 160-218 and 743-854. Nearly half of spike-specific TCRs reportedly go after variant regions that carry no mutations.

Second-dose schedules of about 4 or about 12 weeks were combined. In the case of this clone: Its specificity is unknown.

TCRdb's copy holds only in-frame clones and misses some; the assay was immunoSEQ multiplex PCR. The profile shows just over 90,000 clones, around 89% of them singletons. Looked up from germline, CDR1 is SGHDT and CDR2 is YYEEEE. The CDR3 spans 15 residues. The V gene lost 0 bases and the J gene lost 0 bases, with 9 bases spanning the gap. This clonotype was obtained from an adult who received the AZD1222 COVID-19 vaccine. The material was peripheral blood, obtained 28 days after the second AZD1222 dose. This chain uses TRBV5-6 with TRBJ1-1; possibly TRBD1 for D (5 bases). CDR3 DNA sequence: TGTGCCAGCAGCTTGGTAGGGGTCATGAACACTGAAGCTTTCTTT. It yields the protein CASSLVGVMNTEAFF.